One sample yielded the 5 T cell receptor beta chains listed below, sequenced in a study of response to subunit inactivated influenza vaccine. TCRdb recomputed calls from the RT-PCR reads with MiXCR, one row per CDR3 protein. The sample has about 160,000 distinct CDR3 sequences; 11% are singletons. The sequencing used non-naive T cells sorted from PBMCs, collected more than 35 days after vaccination. Receptors were obtained from a man between 45 and 60 years old who received an inactivated influenza vaccine.

This clonotype has just a few counts. The chain uses TRBV6-1 and TRBJ1-5; D uncertain. The CDR3 length is 13 residues. The V and J ends lost 8 bases and 6 bases respectively, with 14 bases between them. The germline gives CDR1 MNHNS, CDR2 SASEGT. The chain's CDR3 is CASAGQRGQPQHF. CDR3 nucleotides: TGTGCCAGCGCCGGTCAGCGTGGTCAGCCCCAGCATTTT.

The chain has TRBV20-1 and TRBJ2-3; 13 bases line up with TRBD2. CDR1 DFQATT and CDR2 SNEGSKA come from the germline V gene (reference sequence). J was trimmed by 3 bases and V by 6 bases; bases with no gene match: 9. The CDR3 extends over 16 amino acids. CDR3 in DNA: TGCAGTGCCGCCTCCTCGACTAGCGGGAGGACAGATACGCAGTATTTT. Translation gives CSAASSTSGRTDTQYF.

This clonotype was counted many times. CDR3 nucleotides: TGTGCCAGCAGTCCACTTCCGGGGTCAAAGGCGGGCTCCTATAATTCACCCCTCCACTTT. Its translation: CASSPLPGSKAGSYNSPLHF. The chain couples TRBV12-3 or TRBV12-4 to TRBJ1-6; D unclear. The ends were cut back, 5 bases at V and 0 bases at J, with 23 bases in the middle. The CDR3 extends over 20 amino acids.

The table lists this clonotype with many counts. The chain combines TRBV5-1 with TRBJ2-2; tentatively, D is TRBD2 (6 bases). The CDR3 consists of 17 residues. Trimming shortened V by 4 bases and J by 0 bases, and 16 bases separated the two germline ends. Germline lookup yields CDR1 SGHRS and CDR2 YFSETQ. CDR3 sequence reads: CASSRRAGAANTGELFF. The CDR3 bases are TGCGCCAGCAGCCGGAGGGCCGGAGCGGCGAACACCGGGGAGCTGTTTTTT.

This clonotype was detected ten times or more. This rearrangement joins TRBV4-2 to TRBJ1-1; a possible D gene is TRBD1 (6 bases). Germline V gene data show CDR1 as LGHNA and CDR2 as YNFKEQ. CDR3 length equals 16 residues. The V gene lost 0 bases and the J gene lost 3 bases, with 14 bases spanning the gap. The DNA of the CDR3 is TGTGCCAGCAGCCAAGATAGGTGGGGGCGAGACACTGAAGCTTTCTTT. Protein sequence: CASSQDRWGRDTEAFF.